These T cell receptor beta chains were read from a single sample in a study of T cell responses to AZD1222 COVID-19 vaccine. TCRdb's copy holds only in-frame clones and misses some; the assay was immunoSEQ multiplex PCR. Of more than 250,000 clones listed, 80% to 95% are singletons. The sequencing used peripheral blood, collected on day 0 of AZD1222 vaccination. These receptor sequences come from an adult in good health. Both conserved end residues are part of each CDR3. D genes are given only for firm matches.

d_gene	v_gene	j_gene	CDR3nt	CDR3aa
TRBD2	TRBV2	TRBJ2-7	TGTGCCACAGGACTAGCGTCGTACGAGCAGTACTTC	CATGLASYEQYF
TRBD1	TRBV28	TRBJ2-3	TGTGCCAGCAGTTTTCTGTTTACGGACAGGGGGCTCACAGATACGCAGTATTTT	CASSFLFTDRGLTDTQYF
.	TRBV6-5	TRBJ1-2	TGTGCCAGCAGTTACTTGGGGGCGGGGACGGATGGCTACACCTTC	CASSYLGAGTDGYTF
.	TRBV15	TRBJ2-2	TGTGCCACCAGCAGGGAAAGGGGAAACACCGGGGAGCTGTTTTTT	CATSRERGNTGELFF
.	TRBV3-1/TRBV3-2	TRBJ1-2	TGTGCCAGCAGCCAAGTCGAAGGCTATGGCTACACCTTC	CASSQVEGYGYTF
.	TRBV24-1	TRBJ1-5	TGTGCCACCAGTGTTGGGTTGGGCGATCAGCCCCAGCATTTT	CATSVGLGDQPQHF
.	TRBV18	TRBJ1-1	TGTGCCAGCTCACCAGTCCCGCTGCGTAAAATGAGGAACACTGAAGCTTTCTTT	CASSPVPLRKMRNTEAFF
.	TRBV28	TRBJ2-3	TGTGCCAGCAGTTTAGGGGTGTTCACAGATACGCAGTATTTT	CASSLGVFTDTQYF
.	TRBV3-1/TRBV3-2	TRBJ1-6	TGTGCCAGCAGCCAAGATCGGGGGATAGGGCCCCTCCACTTT	CASSQDRGIGPLHF
.	TRBV28	TRBJ1-5	TGTGCCAGCAAGGTTAGTGGGAATCAGCCCCAGCATTTT	CASKVSGNQPQHF
TRBD2	TRBV7-9	TRBJ2-7	TGTGCCAGCAGCTTAGCTGGGGGGAGGGTGCAGTACTTC	CASSLAGGRVQYF
.	TRBV5-6	TRBJ2-5	TGTGCCAGCAGCTTCAGGACAGCCGGTGAGACCCAGTACTTC	CASSFRTAGETQYF
.	TRBV28	TRBJ2-7	TGTGCCAGCAAAGCCGGGCGCCGGAACGAGCAGTACTTC	CASKAGRRNEQYF
.	TRBV7-3	TRBJ2-7	TGTGCCAGCAGCTTAATATCCAGCGAAGACGAGCAGTACTTC	CASSLISSEDEQYF
TRBD2	TRBV28	TRBJ2-5	TGTGCCAGCAGTCGTACTAGCGGGGGGATTGAGACCCAGTACTTC	CASSRTSGGIETQYF
.	TRBV5-1	TRBJ2-7	TGCGCCAGCAGCACGCAACGGTCCCAGAGCTCCTACGAGCAGTACTTC	CASSTQRSQSSYEQYF
.	TRBV7-2	TRBJ1-5	TGTGCCAGCAGTTGGCAGGGTAGCAATCAGCCCCAGCATTTT	CASSWQGSNQPQHF
TRBD2	TRBV7-9	TRBJ2-5	TGTGCCAGCAGCTTGGGAGGGCAGGAGACCCAGTACTTC	CASSLGGQETQYF
TRBD1	TRBV2	TRBJ1-5	TGTGCCAGCACTTTACAGGGGACTCAGCCCCAGCATTTT	CASTLQGTQPQHF
.	TRBV5-8	TRBJ1-2	TGTGCCAGCAAGTTGGGAGCCGCCTGGGGGACTCGAGATGGCTACACCTTC	CASKLGAAWGTRDGYTF